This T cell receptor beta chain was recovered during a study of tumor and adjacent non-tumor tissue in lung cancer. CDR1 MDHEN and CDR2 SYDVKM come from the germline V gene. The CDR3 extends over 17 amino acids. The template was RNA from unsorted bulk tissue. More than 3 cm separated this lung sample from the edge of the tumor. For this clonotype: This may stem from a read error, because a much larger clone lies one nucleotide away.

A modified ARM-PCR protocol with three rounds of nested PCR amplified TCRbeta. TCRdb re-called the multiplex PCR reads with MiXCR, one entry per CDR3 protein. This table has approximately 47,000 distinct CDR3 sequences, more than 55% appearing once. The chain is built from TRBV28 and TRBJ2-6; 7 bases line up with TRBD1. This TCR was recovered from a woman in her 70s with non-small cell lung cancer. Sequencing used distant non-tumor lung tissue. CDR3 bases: TGTGTCAGCAGTCGTTCACAGGGGATTTCTGGGGCCAACGTCCTGACTTTC. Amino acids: CVSSRSQGISGANVLTF. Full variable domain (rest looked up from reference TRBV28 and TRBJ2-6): DVKVTQSSRYLVKRTGEKVFLECVQDMDHENMFWYRQDPGLGLRLIYFSYDVKMKEKGDIPEGYSVSREKKERFSLILESASTNQTSMYLCVSSRSQGISGANVLTFGAGSRLTVL.